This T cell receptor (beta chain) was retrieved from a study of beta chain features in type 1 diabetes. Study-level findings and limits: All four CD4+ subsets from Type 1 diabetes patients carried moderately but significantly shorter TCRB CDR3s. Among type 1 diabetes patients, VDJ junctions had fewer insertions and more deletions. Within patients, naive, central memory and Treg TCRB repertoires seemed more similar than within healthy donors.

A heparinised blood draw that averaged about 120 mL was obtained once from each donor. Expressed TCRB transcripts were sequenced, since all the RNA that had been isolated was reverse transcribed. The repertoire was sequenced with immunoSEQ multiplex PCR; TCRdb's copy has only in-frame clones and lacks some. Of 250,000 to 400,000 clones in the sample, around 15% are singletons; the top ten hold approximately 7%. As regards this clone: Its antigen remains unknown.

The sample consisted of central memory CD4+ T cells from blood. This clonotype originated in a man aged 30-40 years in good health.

The chain's CDR3 is CASSPRGSTDTQYF. The CDR3 bases are TGTGCCAGCAGCCCCAGGGGCAGCACAGATACGCAGTATTTT. This chain links TRBV5-8 with TRBJ2-3; D perhaps matches TRBD1 (6 bases). V was cut by 4 bases and J by 0 bases, with 9 bases left in between. The V gene's germline CDR1 is SGHTS and CDR2 YDEGEE. The CDR3 has 14 residues.